This is a list of T cell receptor beta chains from one sample in a study of STAT5B mutations in CD4+ large granular lymphocyte leukemia. The assay was immunoSEQ multiplex PCR, and TCRdb's table has in-frame clones only and misses some. The sample has 35,000 to 40,000 clones; more than 70% are singletons. The specimen was CD4+ T cells from blood buffy coats. These receptors were taken from a human donor in good health. CDR3s include the opening cysteine and the closing phenylalanine or tryptophan. D genes are given only for firm matches. Not every row has a clone size; where given, it reads once, few, many or a size class.

J gene	clone size	D gene	CDR3 length	V gene	CDR3 protein	CDR3 DNA
TRBJ2-3	.	.	14	TRBV7-3	CASSLTFRTDTQYF	TGTGCCAGCAGCTTAACGTTCCGCACAGATACGCAGTATTTT
TRBJ2-3	.	.	15	TRBV6-6	CASSYALSRTDTQYF	TGTGCCAGCAGTTATGCGCTCTCACGCACAGATACGCAGTATTTT
TRBJ2-2	once	TRBD2	16	TRBV7-2	CASSLARLAGAGELFF	TGTGCCAGCAGCTTAGCGCGCCTAGCGGGAGCCGGGGAGCTGTTTTTT
TRBJ2-5	few	TRBD1	15	TRBV7-8	CASSLGGQYQETQYF	TGTGCCAGCAGCTTAGGGGGACAGTACCAAGAGACCCAGTACTTC
TRBJ1-2	once	.	15	TRBV5-5	CASSTPREVGYGYTF	TGTGCCAGCAGCACCCCTCGGGAGGTAGGATATGGCTACACCTTC
TRBJ2-5	.	TRBD2	18	TRBV11-2	CASSLDYRGAGAGETQYF	TGTGCCAGCAGCTTAGATTACCGGGGAGCGGGAGCGGGTGAGACCCAGTACTTC
TRBJ2-7	once	.	14	TRBV6-5	CASNAPGQNYEQYF	TGTGCCAGCAATGCCCCGGGACAAAATTACGAGCAGTACTTC
TRBJ1-2	.	.	14	TRBV13	CASSQNVAGYGYTF	TGTGCCAGCAGCCAAAACGTCGCGGGTTATGGCTACACCTTC
TRBJ2-2	.	.	16	TRBV7-2	CASSLDGGANTGELFF	TGTGCCAGCAGCTTAGATGGCGGGGCGAACACCGGGGAGCTGTTTTTT
TRBJ2-1	.	TRBD2	16	TRBV4-2	CASSPLGGSGANEQFF	TGTGCCAGCAGCCCCCTCGGTGGTAGCGGGGCAAATGAGCAGTTCTTC
TRBJ2-7	.	.	14	TRBV19	CASQRDSGSYEQYF	TGTGCCTCCCAGAGGGATTCGGGATCCTACGAGCAGTACTTC
TRBJ2-1	few	.	12	TRBV19	CASSTGSGEQFF	TGTGCCAGTAGCACAGGGTCGGGGGAGCAGTTCTTC
TRBJ1-2	.	.	15	TRBV23-1	CASSQGDVKFLGYTF	TGCGCCAGCAGTCAGGGGGACGTCAAGTTTCTTGGCTACACCTTC
TRBJ1-1	.	.	14	TRBV28	CASSLWGQGTEAFF	TGTGCCAGCAGTTTATGGGGGCAAGGCACTGAAGCTTTCTTT
TRBJ1-5	.	TRBD1	16	TRBV18	CASSPGQGSGNQPQHF	TGTGCCAGCTCACCCGGACAGGGAAGTGGCAATCAGCCCCAGCATTTT
TRBJ2-5	.	.	16	TRBV14	CASSQVGRGRIETQYF	TGTGCCAGCAGCCAAGTTGGGCGGGGGCGAATAGAGACCCAGTACTTC
TRBJ2-2	.	TRBD2	16	TRBV11-3	CASSLLAGESVGELFF	TGTGCCAGCAGCCTACTCGCGGGAGAATCAGTCGGGGAGCTGTTTTTT
TRBJ1-1	.	.	14	TRBV7-2	CASSLGFMNTEAFF	TGTGCCAGCAGTCTCGGTTTTATGAACACTGAAGCTTTCTTT
TRBJ2-2	once	TRBD1	15	TRBV7-9	CASSLGDRGYGELFF	TGTGCCAGCAGCTTAGGGGACAGGGGCTACGGGGAGCTGTTTTTT
TRBJ1-1	few	.	13	TRBV14	CASSQLENTEAFF	TGTGCCAGCAGCCAACTGGAGAACACTGAAGCTTTCTTT
TRBJ1-4	.	.	13	TRBV7-9	CASSSPVNEKLFF	TGTGCCAGCAGCTCCCCGGTTAATGAAAAACTGTTTTTT
TRBJ1-2	.	.	10	TRBV6-6	CATTGGGYTF	TGTGCCACTACGGGGGGTGGCTACACCTTC
TRBJ2-4	.	.	16	TRBV5-1	CASSLGITGGGNIQYF	TGCGCCAGCAGCTTGGGGATTACAGGGGGAGGGAACATTCAGTACTTC
TRBJ2-1	.	.	13	TRBV4-1	CASSRDAGRHQFF	TGCGCCAGCAGCCGAGACGCAGGCAGGCACCAGTTCTTC
TRBJ2-5	.	TRBD1	19	TRBV2	CASSEGFGTGLLVVETQYF	TGTGCCAGCAGTGAAGGGTTCGGGACAGGGCTTTTGGTTGTAGAGACCCAGTACTTC
TRBJ2-5	once	TRBD2	15	TRBV10-3	CAISEQRGTQETQYF	TGTGCCATCAGTGAGCAGCGGGGCACCCAAGAGACCCAGTACTTC
TRBJ2-3	.	.	13	TRBV7-8	CASSFGPRDTQYF	TGTGCCAGCAGCTTTGGACCGCGGGATACGCAGTATTTT
TRBJ2-1	.	.	11	TRBV20-1	CSASYFGEQFF	TGCAGTGCTAGTTATTTCGGTGAGCAGTTCTTC
TRBJ2-3	.	.	15	TRBV7-2	CASSLEGGSTDTQYF	TGTGCCAGCAGCTTAGAGGGTGGGAGTACAGATACGCAGTATTTT
TRBJ2-7	.	.	14	TRBV21-1	CASSRGTQAYEQYF	TGTGCCAGCAGCAGGGGGACACAAGCGTACGAGCAGTACTTC
TRBJ2-5	.	.	14	TRBV5-4	CASSLRAGQETQYF	TGTGCCAGCAGCTTGAGGGCGGGACAAGAGACCCAGTACTTC
TRBJ1-5	once	TRBD1	19	TRBV6-4	CASSEPRDRGTPRHQPQHF	TGTGCCAGCAGCGAACCCCGGGACAGGGGGACTCCTCGCCATCAGCCCCAGCATTTT
TRBJ2-1	.	TRBD2	16	TRBV11-3	CASSPKGLAGINEQFF	TGTGCCAGCAGCCCTAAGGGACTAGCGGGTATCAATGAGCAGTTCTTC
TRBJ1-6	.	.	16	TRBV27	CASSRKGGAEQLPLHF	TGTGCCAGCAGTCGGAAGGGGGGTGCCGAACAATTACCCCTCCACTTT
TRBJ1-2	.	.	15	TRBV10-1	CASSMWARPDYGYTF	TGCGCCAGCAGTATGTGGGCACGGCCAGACTATGGCTACACCTTC
TRBJ1-1	.	TRBD1	17	TRBV7-2	CASSLRTGGRMNTEAFF	TGTGCCAGCAGCCTCCGGACAGGAGGGCGCATGAACACTGAAGCTTTCTTT
TRBJ1-5	.	.	14	TRBV27	CASRGHTGSQPQHF	TGTGCCAGCAGGGGACATACAGGATCTCAGCCCCAGCATTTT
TRBJ2-7	.	.	15	TRBV5-1	CASSDGGGRVYEQYF	TGCGCCAGCAGCGATGGCGGCGGGCGGGTCTACGAGCAGTACTTC
TRBJ1-6	.	TRBD1	15	TRBV5-8	CASSPQGARRSPLHF	TGTGCCAGCAGCCCACAGGGGGCAAGGAGGTCACCCCTCCACTTT
TRBJ1-2	.	.	13	TRBV6-5	CASRLDLNYGYTF	TGTGCCAGCAGACTAGACCTTAACTATGGCTACACCTTC
TRBJ2-1	.	.	15	TRBV19	CASSIADSSYNEQFF	TGTGCCAGTAGTATCGCTGATAGCTCCTACAATGAGCAGTTCTTC
TRBJ1-5	.	TRBD1	13	TRBV7-9	CASSLTGDQPQHF	TGTGCCAGCAGCTTGACAGGGGATCAGCCCCAGCATTTT
TRBJ2-1	.	TRBD2	15	TRBV13	CASSRLAGAANEQFF	TGTGCCAGCAGCCGGCTAGCGGGAGCGGCGAATGAGCAGTTCTTC
TRBJ2-7	.	.	15	TRBV30	CAWSVVGRGRREQYF	TGTGCCTGGAGTGTAGTGGGAAGGGGCCGAAGAGAGCAGTACTTC
TRBJ2-7	.	.	13	TRBV18	CASSQADSYEQYF	TGTGCCAGCTCACAAGCGGACAGCTACGAGCAGTACTTC
TRBJ2-1	.	TRBD2	16	TRBV4-3	CASSQDDPAGGGEQFF	TGCGCCAGCAGCCAAGATGATCCAGCGGGAGGGGGTGAGCAGTTCTTC
TRBJ2-5	.	TRBD2	14	TRBV30	CAWSVIAGAETQYF	TGTGCCTGGAGTGTAATAGCGGGAGCAGAGACCCAGTACTTC
TRBJ2-3	once	TRBD2	17	TRBV7-2	CASSSGVTSGGLDTQYF	TGTGCCAGCAGCAGTGGGGTTACTAGCGGGGGTCTCGATACGCAGTATTTT
TRBJ2-5	.	.	15	TRBV21-1	CASSTFSGGQETQYF	TGTGCCAGCAGCACCTTTAGCGGGGGCCAAGAGACCCAGTACTTC
TRBJ2-7	once	TRBD1	15	TRBV7-9	CASSLIGDRIYEQYF	TGTGCCAGCAGCTTAATCGGGGACAGGATCTACGAGCAGTACTTC
TRBJ2-7	.	.	13	TRBV6-5	CASSYVPNSGQYF	TGTGCCAGCAGTTACGTCCCTAATTCTGGGCAGTACTTC
TRBJ2-2	few	.	14	TRBV28	CAICGFLNTGELFF	TGTGCCATCTGCGGTTTTCTAAACACCGGGGAGCTGTTTTTT
TRBJ1-2	.	.	12	TRBV19	CASMGDGYGYTF	TGTGCCAGCATGGGAGATGGCTATGGCTACACCTTC
TRBJ2-7	.	.	14	TRBV5-1	CASSPQQHSYEQYF	TGCGCCAGCAGCCCTCAGCAGCATTCCTACGAGCAGTACTTC